The next 4 T cell receptor beta chains were all read from a single sample in a study of CD8+CD57+ T cells in acquired aplastic anemia. The template used for profiling TCR beta VDJ and CDR3 was genomic DNA. Each CDR3 protein is one row after TCRdb ran MiXCR on the reads. The table records 100,000 to 150,000 distinct CDR3 sequences, 48% of them present only once. Sequences were obtained from sorted CD4+, CD8+, or CD8+CD57+ T cells (not recorded which) from PBMCs. The receptor set was obtained from a human donor in good health, serving as a control.

V usage is TRBV4-2 and J usage is TRBJ2-3; D is uncertain. The CDR3 is 12 amino acids. From germline, CDR1 is LGHNA and CDR2 YNFKEQ. With 5 bases removed from V and 10 bases from J, the gap between germline ends came to 13 bases. This CDR3 is CASSLGRAAQYF. The CDR3 coding sequence is TGTGCCAGCAGCTTAGGACGGGCTGCGCAGTATTTT.

This clonotype has ten or more counts. The chain uses TRBV6-1 and TRBJ2-5, with 9 bases aligning to TRBD2. Germline V CDR1 and CDR2: MNHNS, SASEGT. This CDR3 comprises 14 residues. J gave up 4 bases and V 6 bases, and 6 bases lay outside the gene matches. CDR3 residues: CASSGGGAGETQYF. As DNA, the CDR3 is TGTGCCAGCAGCGGCGGGGGGGCAGGAGAGACCCAGTACTTC.

At least ten counts were recorded for this clonotype. V gene TRBV7-9 combines with J gene TRBJ1-2; 9 nucleotides line up with TRBD1. The V and J ends lost 5 bases and 1 base, in that order; junction bases with no gene match: 5. This CDR3 spans 15 amino acids. Germline V CDR1 and CDR2: SEHNR, FQNEAQ (reference sequence). CDR3 nucleotide sequence: TGTGCCAGCAGCGAAGGACAGGGGAATAACTATGGCTACACCTTC. Its translation is CASSEGQGNNYGYTF.

This clonotype came up a few times. The chain joins TRBV3-1 to TRBJ2-3; 14 positions agree with TRBD2. The ends lost 4 bases at V and 1 base at J; junction bases unmatched: 1. The germline V gene encodes CDR1 LGHDT and CDR2 YNNKEL (reference sequence). This CDR3 is 16 amino acids long. This chain's CDR3 is CASSPTSGGGTDTQYF. DNA for the CDR3: TGTGCCAGCAGCCCGACTAGCGGGGGGGGCACAGATACGCAGTATTTT.